This TCR beta chain originates from a study of blood T cell repertoires in COVID-19. Study-level information: Italy, Spain and the United States were the sources of the convalescent and acute COVID-19 samples. In each case, the material was cDNA or gDNA derived from T cells, B-cell-depleted T cells, or PBMCs.

The CDR3 totals 13 residues. Deletions cut 3 bases from V and 10 bases from J, with 13 bases between. Germline CDR1 and CDR2: KGHSH and LQKENI. Original data processing: Reference gene primer amplification yielded estimated nucleated cell counts. Assay used: immunoSEQ multiplex PCR; TCRdb lists only in-frame clones, some missing. V and J calls and clone size are copied from that table; D and trimming were computed from the DNA. Here the sample spans approximately 390,000 clones, 90% being singletons. This chain uses TRBV18 with TRBJ2-1; TRBD2 is a possible D gene (5 bases). The clonotype comes from a man in his late teens or twenties with active or convalescent COVID-19. The source material was peripheral blood. CDR3 sequence reads: CASSPGLKDEQFF. CDR3 nucleotide sequence: TGTGCCAGCTCACCTGGACTGAAAGACGAGCAGTTCTTC.